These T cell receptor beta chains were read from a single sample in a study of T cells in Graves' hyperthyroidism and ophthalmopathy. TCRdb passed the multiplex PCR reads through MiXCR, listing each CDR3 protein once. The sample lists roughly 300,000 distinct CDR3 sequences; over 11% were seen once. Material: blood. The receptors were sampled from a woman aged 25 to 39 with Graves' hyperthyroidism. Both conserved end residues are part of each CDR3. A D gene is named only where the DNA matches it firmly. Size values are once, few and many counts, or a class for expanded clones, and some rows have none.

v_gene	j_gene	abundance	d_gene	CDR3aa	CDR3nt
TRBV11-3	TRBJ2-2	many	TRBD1	CASGTGNTGELFF	TGTGCCAGCGGGACAGGGAACACCGGGGAGCTGTTTTTT
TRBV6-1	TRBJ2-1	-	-	CASNSPWDNEQFF	TGTGCCAGCAACTCACCCTGGGACAATGAGCAGTTCTTC
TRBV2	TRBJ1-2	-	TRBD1	CASGGTGNYGYTF	TGTGCCAGCGGTGGGACAGGGAACTATGGCTACACCTTC
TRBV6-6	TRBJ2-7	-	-	CASSYIAGREQYF	TGTGCCAGCAGTTACATTGCGGGGCGCGAGCAGTACTTC
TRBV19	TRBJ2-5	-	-	CASGEITKETQYF	TGTGCCAGCGGGGAAATAACAAAAGAGACCCAGTACTTC
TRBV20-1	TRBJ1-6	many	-	CSARDVPRNSPLHF	TGCAGTGCTAGAGATGTACCGAGAAATTCACCCCTCCACTTT
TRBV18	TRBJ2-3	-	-	CASSLDPFELQYF	TGTGCCAGCTCTCTCGATCCCTTCGAATTGCAGTATTTT
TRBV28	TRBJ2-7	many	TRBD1	CASSLGTGTYEQYF	TGTGCCAGCAGTTTAGGGACAGGGACCTACGAGCAGTACTTC
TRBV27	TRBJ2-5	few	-	CASSIWREGGQETQYF	TGTGCCAGCAGTATCTGGAGGGAGGGGGGTCAAGAGACCCAGTACTTC
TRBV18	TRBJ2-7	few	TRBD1	CASSPDRGSLYEQYF	TGTGCCAGCTCACCAGACAGGGGGTCCCTCTACGAGCAGTACTTC
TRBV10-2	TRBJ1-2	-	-	CASSVPPGHQIYGYTF	TGCGCCAGCAGTGTGCCCCCGGGACACCAAATCTATGGCTACACCTTC
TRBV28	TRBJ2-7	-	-	CASSVVGQDREQYF	TGTGCCAGCAGTGTAGTCGGCCAGGATCGGGAGCAGTACTTC
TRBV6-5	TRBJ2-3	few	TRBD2	CASSSTSGNTDTQYF	TGTGCCAGCAGTTCGACTAGCGGAAATACAGATACGCAGTATTTT
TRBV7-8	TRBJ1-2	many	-	CASSLDRAETYGYTF	TGTGCCAGCAGCTTAGATAGAGCAGAAACTTATGGCTACACCTTC
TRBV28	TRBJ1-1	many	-	CASSLYPGTTQNTEAFF	TGTGCCAGCAGTTTATACCCTGGGACTACTCAGAACACTGAAGCTTTCTTT
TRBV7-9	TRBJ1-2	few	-	CASSLDLENYGYTF	TGTGCCAGCAGCTTAGATCTAGAGAACTATGGCTACACCTTC
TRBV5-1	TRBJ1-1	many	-	CASSGGEMNTEAFF	TGCGCCAGCAGCGGCGGAGAGATGAACACTGAAGCTTTCTTT
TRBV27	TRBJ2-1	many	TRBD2	CASNQAERGRGNEQFF	TGTGCCAGCAATCAGGCGGAGCGGGGGAGGGGTAATGAGCAGTTCTTC
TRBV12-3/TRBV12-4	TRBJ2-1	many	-	CASSLRSGDEQFF	TGTGCCAGCAGTTTAAGGTCGGGCGATGAGCAGTTCTTC
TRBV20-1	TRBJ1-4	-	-	CSARGDSEKLFF	TGCAGTGCTAGAGGGGACTCTGAAAAACTGTTTTTT
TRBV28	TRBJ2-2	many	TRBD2	CASSPPGGAAGELFF	TGTGCCAGCAGTCCTCCGGGGGGGGCCGCCGGGGAGCTGTTTTTT
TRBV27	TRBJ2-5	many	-	CASSPRQDQETQYF	TGTGCCAGCAGTCCCCGACAGGATCAAGAGACCCAGTACTTC
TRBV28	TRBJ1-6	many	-	CASQTLGPSSYNSPLHF	TGTGCCAGCCAAACCCTAGGTCCTTCCTCCTATAATTCACCCCTCCACTTT